This TCR beta chain is from a study of cytomegalovirus exposure and HLA in healthy donors. General observations from the study: What a later analysis showed was that several of the most significant clusters appeared linked to common viral pathogens.

With 60 Vbeta and 13 Jbeta primers, the PCR was carried out. The repertoire was sequenced with immunoSEQ multiplex PCR; TCRdb's copy has only in-frame clones and lacks some. Of about 150,000 clones in the sample, roughly 83% were seen once. A word on this clone: What it binds is unknown.

Samples came from healthy bone marrow donors. This CDR3 spans 16 amino acids. Germline V lookup: CDR1 SGHTA, CDR2 FQGNSA. V was cut by 1 base and J by 1 base, with 8 bases left in between. The sequenced material came from PBMCs. This TCR came from a boy between 2 and 10 years old in good health and CMV-seronegative. The V and J genes are TRBV7-2 and TRBJ2-6; a possible D gene is TRBD2 (6 bases). The DNA of the CDR3 is TGTGCCAGCAGCTTAGGGGCGGGGTCTGGGGCCAACGTCCTGACTTTC. Translated, it gives CASSLGAGSGANVLTF.